The 23 T cell receptor beta chains below all came from one sample that was sequenced in a study of cytomegalovirus exposure and HLA in healthy donors. Some clones are missing from TCRdb's copy, which holds only in-frame ones; the method was immunoSEQ multiplex PCR. The sample comprises about 330,000 clones, 87% of which are singletons, and about 1% rests with the top ten. Sequencing input: PBMCs. The receptors shown here come from a young woman in good health and CMV-seropositive.

The rearrangement uses TRBV2 and TRBJ2-1; the D is unclear. Germline CDR1 is SNHLY and CDR2 is FYNNEI. With 7 bases removed from V and 10 bases from J, the gap between germline ends came to 17 bases. The CDR3 runs 13 residues. CDR3 bases: TGTGCCAGCAAAGTTCAGAGGAGCAGGGAGCAGTTCTTC. Translated: CASKVQRSREQFF.

This clone came up many times. The V and J genes are TRBV2 and TRBJ1-2, with 7 bases identical to TRBD1. The CDR3 runs to 15 residues. With 5 bases clipped from V and 1 base from J, the junction kept 7 bases outside the gene matches. The V gene's germline CDR1 is SNHLY and CDR2 FYNNEI. The CDR3 DNA reads TGTGCCAGCAGTATAGGGCAGGGGGTTAACTATGGCTACACCTTC. It codes for CASSIGQGVNYGYTF.

This rearrangement joins TRBV27 to TRBJ2-1, with no clear D. Trimming pared 0 bases from V and 10 bases from J, leaving 10 bases between. The CDR3 sequence is 13 residues long. Germline lookup yields CDR1 MNHEY and CDR2 SMNVEV (reference sequence). The DNA for the CDR3 is TGTGCCAGCAGTTTATCGAGGCTAAGGGAGCAGTTCTTC. It is translated as CASSLSRLREQFF.

The V and J genes are TRBV7-7 and TRBJ2-1; TRBD2 is a possible D gene (6 bases). Germline CDR1 SSHAT, CDR2 FNYEAQ (reference sequence). The CDR3 has 16 residues. The V end lost 5 bases, the J end lost 0 bases, and 14 bases lay between the germline ends. In DNA form, the CDR3 reads TGTGCCAGCAGCCCGGGAGCGGGTGGCTCCTACAATGAGCAGTTCTTC. Protein product: CASSPGAGGSYNEQFF.

This rearrangement joins TRBV28 to TRBJ2-7, with a weak D call TRBD1 (6 bases). The CDR3 is 14 amino acids. Between the trimmed V and J ends, which lost 5 bases and 1 base, there was a span of 12 bases. In germline, CDR1 is MDHEN, CDR2 SYDVKM. As DNA, the CDR3 is TGTGCCAGCAGTACCCGACAGGAGTCCTACGAGCAGTACTTC. Its protein is CASSTRQESYEQYF.

The V gene is TRBV11-2, the J gene TRBJ2-7; D unresolved. Germline V gene data show CDR1 as SGHAT and CDR2 as FQNNGV. The length of the CDR3 is 12 residues. V lost 4 bases and J 4 bases, leaving 8 bases between the germline ends. The CDR3 here is CASSSTRYEQYF. In DNA, the CDR3 is TGTGCCAGCAGCTCAACCAGATACGAGCAGTACTTC. The whole variable domain, filled in from reference TRBV11-2 and TRBJ2-7, reads EAGVAQSPRYKIIEKRQSVAFWCNPISGHATLYWYQQILGQGPKLLIQFQNNGVVDDSQLPKDRFSAERLKGVDSTLKIQPAKLEDSAVYLCASSSTRYEQYFGPGTRLTVT.

This chain joins TRBV5-5 and TRBJ2-1, with 14 bases fitting TRBD2. The germline gives CDR1 SGHKS, CDR2 YYEKEE (reference sequence). With 3 bases clipped from V and 6 bases from J, the junction kept 5 bases outside the gene matches. The CDR3 has 16 amino acids. The CDR3 here is CASSWGLAGVRNEQFF. CDR3 DNA: TGTGCCAGCAGCTGGGGACTAGCGGGAGTCCGCAATGAGCAGTTCTTC.

The chain employs TRBV5-1 and TRBJ2-3; the D gene is possibly TRBD1 (5 bases). The CDR3 extends over 16 amino acids. From germline, CDR1 is SGHRS and CDR2 YFSETQ. V was clipped by 3 bases and J by 2 bases, with 16 bases between them. The CDR3 region is CASSSTEIRFTDTQYF. In DNA, the CDR3 is TGCGCCAGCAGCTCGACAGAAATCCGATTCACAGATACGCAGTATTTT. Full variable domain (rest looked up from reference TRBV5-1 and TRBJ2-3): KAGVTQTPRYLIKTRGQQVTLSCSPISGHRSVSWYQQTPGQGLQFLFEYFSETQRNKGNFPGRFSGRQFSNSRSEMNVSTLELGDSALYLCASSSTEIRFTDTQYFGPGTRLTVL.

The sample holds a few counts of this clone. The chain links TRBV29-1 to TRBJ1-2, with a weak D call TRBD1 (5 bases). The CDR3 totals 15 residues. Germline V gene sequence: CDR1 SQVTM, CDR2 ANQGSEA. Trimming took off 4 bases at V and 4 bases at J, with 19 bases between the two ends. CDR3 nucleotide sequence: TGCAGCGTTGTGGGAACGCGTACAGGTAGCTATGGCTACACCTTC. Its protein product is CSVVGTRTGSYGYTF. Full variable domain (rest looked up from reference TRBV29-1 and TRBJ1-2): SAVISQKPSRDICQRGTSLTIQCQVDSQVTMMFWYRQQPGQSLTLIATANQGSEATYESGFVIDKFPISRPNLTFSTLTVSNMSPEDSSIYLCSVVGTRTGSYGYTFGSGTRLTVV.

The chain links TRBV11-3 to TRBJ2-6; D might be TRBD2 (5 bases). CDR1 is SGHNT, CDR2 YENEEA, per germline. With 5 bases removed from V and 1 base from J, the gap between germline ends came to 6 bases. The CDR3 length is 14 residues. The CDR3: CASSRDSGANVLTF. CDR3 DNA sequence: TGTGCCAGCAGCCGGGATTCTGGGGCCAACGTCCTGACTTTC.

The CDR3 loop reads CASSGGVAGSHNEQFF. For the CDR3, the DNA is TGTGCCAGCAGCGGAGGGGTAGCGGGGTCTCACAATGAGCAGTTCTTC. The J gene is TRBJ2-1, the V gene TRBV5-5; 8 nucleotides line up with TRBD2. J lost 5 bases, V lost 4 bases, and 11 bases had no gene match. The V gene's germline CDR1 is SGHKS and CDR2 YYEKEE (reference sequence). CDR3 length: 16 residues. The variable domain in full, with the rest retrieved from reference TRBV5-5 and TRBJ2-1, is DAGVTQSPTHLIKTRGQQVTLRCSPISGHKSVSWYQQVLGQGPQFIFQYYEKEERGRGNFPDRFSARQFPNYSSELNVNALLLGDSALYLCASSGGVAGSHNEQFFGPGTRLTVL.

This sequence joins TRBV15 and TRBJ2-7; the match to TRBD2 covers 7 bases. Germline lookup yields CDR1 LNHNV and CDR2 YYDKDF (reference sequence). The CDR3 is 15 amino acids. The junction had 13 bases not matched to a gene; V was cut back by 4 bases and J by 7 bases. CDR3 amino acids: CATSKSGLGRWEQYF. The CDR3 nucleotides are TGTGCCACCAGCAAATCCGGACTAGGCCGGTGGGAGCAGTACTTC.

The chain combines TRBV30 with TRBJ1-4; TRBD1 matches 9 bases. Germline V gene sequence: CDR1 GTSNPN, CDR2 SVGIG (reference sequence). The CDR3 spans 13 residues. Unmatched junction bases numbered 4, after V lost 3 bases and J lost 8 bases. CDR3 bases: TGTGCCTGGAGGGGACAGGGAGACGAAAAACTGTTTTTT. The encoded protein is CAWRGQGDEKLFF.

V gene TRBV27 combines with J gene TRBJ1-2; D not resolved. This CDR3 is built from 15 residues. The V end was cut by 5 bases, the J end by 3 bases, with 16 bases between. CDR1 is MNHEY, CDR2 SMNVEV, per germline (reference sequence). The CDR3: CASSGFGSGDYGYTF. The CDR3 DNA follows: TGTGCCAGCAGTGGATTTGGTAGTGGGGACTATGGCTACACCTTC.

The chain joins TRBV27 to TRBJ1-1, with 7 bases aligning to TRBD1. The CDR3 has 14 residues. The germline V gene encodes CDR1 MNHEY and CDR2 SMNVEV (reference sequence). Unmatched junction bases numbered 5, after V lost 6 bases and J lost 1 base. The CDR3 bases are TGTGCCAGCAGCGACAGGGTGAAGAACACTGAAGCTTTCTTT. It codes for CASSDRVKNTEAFF.

The chain carries TRBV7-9 and TRBJ2-7; D might be TRBD1 or TRBD2, each matching 5 bases. CDR1 is SEHNR, CDR2 FQNEAQ, per germline (reference sequence). This CDR3 has 14 residues. V was shortened by 5 bases and J by 2 bases, with 13 bases between the two germline ends. For the CDR3, the DNA is TGTGCCAGCAGCCACCGGGACCCTGCCTACGAGCAGTACTTC. Its translation: CASSHRDPAYEQYF.

This clone was observed a single time. V is TRBV6-1 and J is TRBJ1-6, with D perhaps TRBD1 (5 bases). The V and J ends lost 3 bases and 5 bases respectively, with 20 bases between them. This CDR3 region has 18 residues. CDR1 and CDR2 from the germline V gene are MNHNS and SASEGT. For the CDR3, the DNA is TGTGCCAGCAGTGATAAGGGATTAGGGGTTGTTAATAATTCACCCCTCCACTTT. Amino acid sequence: CASSDKGLGVVNNSPLHF.

As DNA, the CDR3 is TGTGCCAGCAATCTCGGGGAGACCCAGTACTTC. This translates into CASNLGETQYF. V usage is TRBV7-9 and J usage is TRBJ2-5, with D uncertain. Germline CDR1 SEHNR, CDR2 FQNEAQ (reference sequence). Trimming cost V 7 bases and J 5 bases, with 8 bases left between them. The CDR3 runs to 11 residues.

This clone was observed a single time. This sequence joins TRBV7-2 and TRBJ2-5, with 7 bases fitting TRBD1. The CDR3 is 15 residues long. The germline V gene encodes CDR1 SGHTA and CDR2 FQGNSA. Losses at the gene ends were 4 bases for V and 2 bases for J; bases not matched to a gene: 7. For the CDR3, the DNA is TGTGCCAGCAGCTCCTTGGGCAGGGGGCAAGAGACCCAGTACTTC. It codes for CASSSLGRGQETQYF.

The chain has TRBV5-6 and TRBJ2-7; 9 bases map to TRBD1. V lost 4 bases and J lost 6; bases outside the gene matches: 14. CDR1 SGHDT and CDR2 YYEEEE come from the germline V gene. The CDR3 consists of 16 residues. CDR3 residues: CASSPGGWGQGGEQYF. DNA for the CDR3: TGTGCCAGCAGCCCGGGAGGATGGGGACAGGGAGGCGAGCAGTACTTC.

The chain combines TRBV27 with TRBJ2-7; no reliable D call. V lost 3 bases and J lost 6, with 3 bases in between. Per the germline V gene, CDR1 is MNHEY and CDR2 is SMNVEV (reference sequence). CDR3 length: 10 residues. The CDR3 nucleotides read TGTGCCAGCAGTTTTCCCGAGCAGTACTTC. Its translation: CASSFPEQYF.

The rearrangement links TRBV4-3 to TRBJ2-7; 7 nucleotides line up with TRBD1. CDR1 is LGHNA and CDR2 is YSLEER in the germline V gene. This CDR3 is 13 amino acids long. V shed 4 bases, J shed 2 bases, and the junction held 2 bases outside the gene matches. The CDR3 nucleotides are TGCGCCAGCAGCCTCGGGACAGCCTACGAGCAGTACTTC. It encodes CASSLGTAYEQYF.

To note about this clone: The junction does not match germline at one end; this may be a read error. The genes are TRBV13 and TRBJ2-7, with 10 bases identical to TRBD2. CDR1 and CDR2 (germline): PRHDT, FYEKMQ (reference sequence). This CDR3 is 13 amino acids long. CDR3 loop: CASKQGAGGLSVF. DNA for the CDR3: TGTGCCAGCAAACAGGGAGCGGGGGGGCTCTCTGTCTTC. Together with reference TRBV13 and TRBJ2-7, the CDR3 gives the full variable domain: AAGVIQSPRHLIKEKRETATLKCYPIPRHDTVYWYQQGPGQDPQFLISFYEKMQSDKGSIPDRFSAQQFSDYHSELNMSSLELGDSALYFCASKQGAGGLSVFGPGTRLTVT.